Sequencing of this T cell receptor (beta chain) was carried out in a study of STAT5B mutations in CD4+ large granular lymphocyte leukemia. General study findings and limits: Without HLA matching, higher CD4+ than CD8+ T-LGLL clonality could reflect small sample size.

CDR3 length equals 13 residues. The V gene's germline CDR1 is LNHDA and CDR2 SQIVND (reference sequence). The V end lost 6 bases, the J end lost 0 bases, and 7 bases lay between the germline ends. Repertoires were generated with immunoSEQ multiplex PCR, while TCRdb's copy carries only in-frame clones and drops some. The data contain about 26,000 clones, 81% of them singletons. As concerns this clone: Its antigen is still unknown.

The receptor was derived from a human donor in good health. This chain links TRBV19 with TRBJ2-3; D unresolved. The source material was CD4+ T cells from blood buffy coats. CDR3 loop: CASSGPSTDTQYF. CDR3 bases: TGTGCCAGTAGCGGTCCTAGCACAGATACGCAGTATTTT.